This TCR beta chain was captured by sequencing in a study of T cell changes during pregnancy in multiple sclerosis. Libraries were prepared by immunoSEQ multiplex PCR; TCRdb keeps only in-frame clonotypes and omits some of them. Of 90,000 to 120,000 clones detected, 90% to 95% appear once; the ten largest clones hold around 0.96%. Germline assignment: CDR1 SGHTA and CDR2 FQGTGA. This CDR3 is 14 amino acids long. The V end was cut by 3 bases, the J end by 0 bases, with 7 bases between. The receptor comes from a female donor with multiple sclerosis, enrolled in a pregnancy study. The starting material was peripheral blood, obtained before pregnancy. The chain employs TRBV7-3 and TRBJ2-3, with D unclear. CDR3 coding DNA: TGTGCCAGCAGCTTTTTCGGGAGCACAGATACGCAGTATTTT. Protein product: CASSFFGSTDTQYF.